Described below is a single TCR beta chain sequence and its context. Its antigen is not identified. Sequencing used immunoSEQ multiplex PCR; TCRdb keeps in-frame clones, though not all of them. The sample shows some 120,000 clones, around 84% of them seen only once. This sample stems from a study of identifying expanded T cells in peripheral blood. Collection occurred without any documented infections or immune events in donors. General study points: Variance in clone template counts between approximately 2-week samples significantly increased with total template count across all healthy donors. Over approximately two and four weeks, about 16 and 19 clones changed, versus roughly 1.1 between replicates.

The sequenced material came from blood. The source is a person aged 18-70 years in good health.

The CDR3 region is CASSPGQDGSGANVLTF. CDR3 DNA sequence: TGTGCCAGCAGTCCCGGACAGGACGGCTCTGGGGCCAACGTCCTGACTTTC. The chain has TRBV2 and TRBJ2-6; TRBD1 aligns across 7 bases. Per the germline V gene, CDR1 is SNHLY and CDR2 is FYNNEI. J lost 0 bases, V lost 5 bases, and 7 bases had no gene match. The CDR3 contains 17 residues.